This T cell receptor (beta chain) originates from a study of blood T cell repertoires in COVID-19. Study in general: Both acute and convalescent COVID-19 samples were obtained from the United States, Italy and Spain.

This table comes from immunoSEQ multiplex PCR, and its TCRdb copy is limited to in-frame clones, with some not included. The table shows a few hundred thousand clones, with around nine tenths occurring only once. The source of this sequence is a man aged 55-75 years who had recovered from COVID-19. The sequenced sample was peripheral blood.

Here the CDR3 reads CASNPGRGYEQYF. In DNA, the CDR3 is TGTGCCAGCAACCCCGGACGGGGTTACGAGCAGTACTTC. The V call is TRBV7-9, the J call TRBJ2-7; D possibly corresponds to TRBD2 (5 bases). The CDR3 extends over 13 amino acids. With 7 bases removed from V and 4 bases from J, the gap between germline ends came to 14 bases. CDR1 SEHNR and CDR2 FQNEAQ come from the germline V gene (reference sequence).